This record concerns one T cell receptor beta chain sequence. These data belong to a study of T cell responses to AZD1222 COVID-19 vaccine. Only in-frame clones appear in the TCRdb table, and some are missing; sequencing was by immunoSEQ multiplex PCR. The sample contains about 170,000 clones, 80% to 95% of which appear only once. Germline lookup yields CDR1 SGDLS and CDR2 YYNGEE. Trimming cost V 5 bases and J 0 bases, with 17 bases left between them. This CDR3 contains 16 residues. The sequence was obtained from an adult in good health. Material: peripheral blood, obtained on day 0 of AZD1222 vaccination. The chain is built from TRBV9 and TRBJ1-1; possible D gene TRBD1, 6 bases. CDR3 bases: TGTGCCAGCAGTCTGAAATCCGGGACACTGAACACTGAAGCTTTCTTT. Translation gives CASSLKSGTLNTEAFF.